The 6 T cell receptor beta chains below were found in one sample sequenced in a study of Graves' ophthalmopathy and Graves' hyperthyroidism. Amplification of the TCR beta CDR3 regions used RNA transcripts (as template). Amplification began with first-round RT-PCR using HTBI primers, then second-round multiplex PCR was performed. TCRdb called the multiplex PCR reads again in MiXCR, with one record for every CDR3 protein. The sample has under 350,000 distinct CDR3 sequences, 17% seen once; the top ten hold approximately 13%. Sequenced: peripheral blood. These receptors all come from an adult man with Graves' ophthalmopathy.

This clonotype was observed many times. The chain carries TRBV7-9 and TRBJ1-1; D is unclear. The CDR3 runs to 13 residues. V was trimmed by 5 bases and J by 10 bases, leaving 17 bases between them. The germline gives CDR1 SEHNR, CDR2 FQNEAQ (reference sequence). The CDR3: CASSPRVALGAFF. The CDR3 DNA is TGTGCCAGCAGCCCGAGGGTCGCCCTGGGAGCTTTCTTT.

This clonotype was counted many times. The chain joins TRBV28 to TRBJ1-1; a weak D match, TRBD1 (5 bases). Germline V gene lookup returns CDR1 MDHEN and CDR2 SYDVKM. V was clipped by 5 bases and J by 3 bases, with 7 bases between them. This CDR3 is built from 12 residues. In nucleotides, the CDR3 is TGTGCCAGCAGTGTAGGGGACACTGAAGCTTTCTTT. It translates to CASSVGDTEAFF.

The table lists this clonotype with a few counts. The gene calls are TRBV12-3 or TRBV12-4 and TRBJ2-5; D is possibly TRBD1 (5 bases). This CDR3 is 15 amino acids long. V lost 6 bases and J lost 5, with 19 bases in between. The CDR3 loop reads CASSSNTRVKETQYF. In DNA, the CDR3 is TGTGCCAGCAGCTCAAACACCAGGGTGAAGGAGACCCAGTACTTC.

For this clonotype: Given the absence of the conserved phenylalanine or tryptophan at the CDR3 end, a read error is likely. The chain carries TRBV2 and TRBJ2-7, with 9 bases identical to TRBD1. CDR3 size: 13 residues. Germline V gene lookup returns CDR1 SNHLY and CDR2 FYNNEI. V gave up 4 bases and J gave up 3 bases; unmatched junction bases: 1. The CDR3 nucleotides read TGTGCCAGCAGTGCGACAGGGGGCTACGAGCAGTACTCC. Protein sequence: CASSATGGYEQYS.

The chain couples TRBV6-2 or TRBV6-3 to TRBJ1-1; D not certain. CDR1 and CDR2 from the germline V gene are MNHEY and SVGEGT. The CDR3 extends over 14 amino acids. Trimming took 2 bases from V and 11 from J, leaving 18 bases between them. The CDR3 DNA sequence: TGTGCCAGCAGTTACGGCAGAGCTGGCTCCGGGGCTTTCTTT. This codes for CASSYGRAGSGAFF.

The sample holds many counts of this clonotype. The gene calls are TRBV7-9 and TRBJ2-5, with D unclear. The CDR3 totals 13 residues. Trimming stripped 0 bases from V and 4 bases from J, with 6 bases between. CDR1 and CDR2 (germline): SEHNR, FQNEAQ (reference sequence). The CDR3 sequence: CASSLAWGETQYF. The CDR3 DNA is TGTGCCAGCAGCTTAGCGTGGGGAGAGACCCAGTACTTC.